The 5 T cell receptor beta chains listed next were all sequenced from one sample in a study of monozygotic twins with inflammatory bowel disease. TCRdb reprocessed the 5' RACE reads, with one entry per CDR3 protein and no DNA. This sample's table has 150,000 to 200,000 distinct CDR3 sequences. Sequenced input: blood. Receptor source: a human donor with ulcerative colitis or Crohn's disease, or a healthy co-twin of an affected twin (not recorded which).

The rearrangement joins TRBV28 to TRBJ2-7. The CDR3 loop spans 13 amino acids. CDR1 MDHEN and CDR2 SYDVKM come from the germline V gene. The CDR3 loop reads CASSLTKDYEQYF.

The chain employs TRBV10-3 and TRBJ2-7. From germline, CDR1 is ENHRY and CDR2 SYGVKD. CDR3 length: 13 amino acids. The CDR3: CAISVSGRNEQYF.

V usage is TRBV10-3 and J usage is TRBJ2-1; TCRdb's D gene call, TRBD1, goes unchecked for lack of DNA. The CDR3 is 13 residues long. Per germline, CDR1 ENHRY and CDR2 SYGVKD. The CDR3 spells CAIMGAGGNEQFF.

The V gene is TRBV19, the J gene TRBJ1-1. CDR1 and CDR2 (germline): LNHDA, SQIVND (reference sequence). This CDR3 is built from 13 residues. Here the CDR3 reads CASSINWNTEAFF. The whole variable domain, remainder taken from reference TRBV19 and TRBJ1-1, is DGGITQSPKYLFRKEGQNVTLSCEQNLNHDAMYWYRQDPGQGLRLIYYSQIVNDFQKGDIAEGYSVSREKKESFPLTVTSAQKNPTAFYLCASSINWNTEAFFGQGTRLTVV.

The CDR3 reads CASSSSSAYNEQFF. The J gene is TRBJ2-1, the V gene TRBV7-2; no DNA is available, so the TRBD2 call from TCRdb remains unchecked. The CDR3 covers 14 residues. The germline gives CDR1 SGHTA, CDR2 FQGNSA.